Listed below are T cell receptor beta chains from one sample, sequenced in a study of cytomegalovirus exposure and HLA in healthy donors. Clones were sequenced by immunoSEQ multiplex PCR, and TCRdb holds only the in-frame ones, with some missing. The data hold 120,000 or so clones, with around 86% observed a single time. The sequenced material came from PBMCs. These receptors originate from a woman between 35 and 50 years old in good health and CMV-seronegative. CDR3s include the opening cysteine and the closing phenylalanine or tryptophan. The D gene is left open where the match is weak. Rows may omit the clone size; those that give it use once, few, many or a size class.

clone_size j_call v_call d_call cdr3_nt cdr3_aa
once TRBJ1-2 TRBV30 TRBD1 TGTGCCTGGAGTCCCGGACAGGGGAACTATGGCTACACCTTC CAWSPGQGNYGYTF
once TRBJ1-4 TRBV19 TRBD1 TGTGCCAGTAGCACATCGACAGGGTTTGAAAAACTGTTTTTT CASSTSTGFEKLFF
- TRBJ1-1 TRBV7-3 - TGTGCCAGCAGCTTAAACGGGCAGGGTTTCACTGAAGCTTTCTTT CASSLNGQGFTEAFF
- TRBJ1-4 TRBV6-6 TRBD1 TGTGCCAGCAGAACGCGACAGGGACCTAATGAAAAACTGTTTTTT CASRTRQGPNEKLFF
- TRBJ2-5 TRBV6-5 TRBD2 TGTGCCAGCAGTTACAGGCGGGAGCCCCCAGAGACCCAGTACTTC CASSYRREPPETQYF
- TRBJ2-1 TRBV5-1 TRBD2 TGCGCCAGCAGAGCGGGACTAGCGGAGTTTAGGGCCTACAATGAGCAGTTCTTC CASRAGLAEFRAYNEQFF
- TRBJ1-2 TRBV4-1 TRBD1 TGCGCCAGCAGCCCGGCCACCCAAACAGGGGGCGACTATGGCTACACCTTC CASSPATQTGGDYGYTF
- TRBJ1-1 TRBV29-1 - TGCAGCGTTGCGAGGGGGGGAAACACTGAAGCTTTCTTT CSVARGGNTEAFF
- TRBJ2-3 TRBV27 - TGTGCCAGCACCCCTTTTGTGAACAGGGATTCTAGCACAGATACGCAGTATTTT CASTPFVNRDSSTDTQYF
- TRBJ2-1 TRBV5-8 - TGTGCCAGCAGCTTGTCAGGGTACAATGAGCAGTTCTTC CASSLSGYNEQFF
- TRBJ2-1 TRBV6-1 - TGTGCCAGCAGGATTAGCTCAAACTCCTACAATGAGCAGTTCTTC CASRISSNSYNEQFF
- TRBJ2-7 TRBV28 - TGTGCCAGCAGTTTGGGAGCAGGGGACTCCTACGAGCAGTACTTC CASSLGAGDSYEQYF
- TRBJ2-3 TRBV27 TRBD1 TGTGCCAGCAACGACAGGGGGCGTCTGTCCCCCACAGATACGCAGTATTTT CASNDRGRLSPTDTQYF
- TRBJ1-3 TRBV11-2 TRBD1 TGTGCCAGCAGCCCTGGGACAGGGTTCTCCTCTGGAAACACCATATATTTT CASSPGTGFSSGNTIYF
few TRBJ1-1 TRBV11-2 TRBD1 TGTGCCAGCAGCTCTTTGGACAGGATGGAAGCTTTCTTT CASSSLDRMEAFF
- TRBJ1-2 TRBV7-2 TRBD1 TGTGCCAGCAGCTCGGACAGGGCCTATGGCTACACCTTC CASSSDRAYGYTF
- TRBJ2-3 TRBV10-3 TRBD1 TGTGCCATCGGTGAGCTCGGACAGGGGAGCACAGATACGCAGTATTTT CAIGELGQGSTDTQYF
few TRBJ1-1 TRBV2 - TGTGCCAGCAGTGAGTCTCACGGAGGGATGAACACTGAAGCTTTCTTT CASSESHGGMNTEAFF